These 30 T cell receptor beta chains share one sample of origin, sequenced in a study of T-cell memory formation after mild COVID-19. One entry per CDR3 protein, called by TCRdb with MiXCR from the 5' RACE reads. Of about 540,000 distinct CDR3 sequences detected, roughly 22% appear once; the ten largest clones hold 9.5% to 15%. Sequenced material: PBMCs or a T cell subset sorted from them (not recorded which). The receptors were sampled from an adult woman who had mild COVID-19 (a few samples of this study predate the infection). Cell type and time point are not known.

This clonotype was recorded a few times. This likely comes from a read error, as the CDR3 has no conserved phenylalanine or tryptophan at its end. No DNA is shown, since the ends of the CDR3 on it are uncertain; the CDR3 is the one TCRdb lists. This chain links TRBV7-7 with TRBJ2-4; the table assigns TRBD2, which was not confirmed against the DNA. The CDR3 region is 10 residues in length, termini included. Germline V CDR1 and CDR2: SSHAT, FNYEAQ (reference sequence). The CDR3 sequence is CASTHRGGDT.

The rearrangement uses TRBV12-3 or TRBV12-4 and TRBJ1-4; D gene unclear. V dropped 7 bases and J dropped 4 bases, with 10 bases sitting between them. The CDR3 length is 13 residues. CDR3 sequence: CASTWQFNEKLFF. In DNA form, the CDR3 reads TGTGCCAGCACCTGGCAGTTTAATGAAAAACTGTTTTTT.

The chain joins TRBV20-1 to TRBJ2-3, with D perhaps TRBD2 (5 bases). The CDR3 loop spans 13 amino acids. The ends were cut back, 3 bases at V and 1 base at J, with 8 bases in the middle. Germline V gene data show CDR1 as DFQATT and CDR2 as SNEGSKA (reference sequence). The CDR3 DNA reads TGCAGTGCTAGCGGGGATCGCACAGATACGCAGTATTTT. Encoded protein: CSASGDRTDTQYF.

The CDR3 is CASSYGGTVYNEQFF. In nucleotides, the CDR3 is TGTGCCAGCAGTTACGGCGGGACAGTTTACAATGAGCAGTTCTTC. The V call is TRBV6-5, the J call TRBJ2-1; a weak D match, TRBD1 (7 bases). CDR3 size: 15 residues. The V end was cut by 2 bases, the J end by 4 bases, with 12 bases between. The germline gives CDR1 MNHEY, CDR2 SVGAGI.

J is TRBJ2-4 and V is TRBV4-3; weak D call: TRBD2 (5 bases). Germline CDR1 LGHNA, CDR2 YSLEER. V was cut by 0 bases and J by 2 bases, with 11 bases left in between. The CDR3 runs to 16 residues. The CDR3 loop reads CASSQDFLTTKNIQYF. The DNA for the CDR3 is TGCGCCAGCAGCCAAGATTTTCTGACTACCAAAAACATTCAGTACTTC.

This clonotype was seen a handful of times. V usage is TRBV5-1 and J usage is TRBJ2-2; D is unclear. Germline V CDR1 and CDR2: SGHRS, YFSETQ. The CDR3 covers 16 residues. The ends were cut back, 0 bases at V and 4 bases at J, with 13 bases in the middle. CDR3 coding DNA: TGCGCCAGCAGCTTGGTCACAGAACACTTCACCGGGGAGCTGTTTTTT. Translation gives CASSLVTEHFTGELFF.

CDR3 in DNA: TGCAGCGTTGAAGATGAAGGAGGCGGAAACTCCTACGAGCAGTACTTC. Protein sequence: CSVEDEGGGNSYEQYF. The V gene is TRBV29-1, the J gene TRBJ2-7; D is possibly TRBD2 (5 bases). Trimming shortened V by 0 bases and J by 0 bases, and 15 bases separated the two germline ends. In germline, CDR1 is SQVTM, CDR2 ANQGSEA. This CDR3 contains 16 residues.

The table lists this clonotype with a few counts. CDR3 amino acids: CASSLWAHYEQYF. CDR3 bases: TGCGCCAGCAGCCTATGGGCACACTACGAGCAGTACTTC. This chain joins TRBV5-1 and TRBJ2-7; D is ambiguous. In germline, CDR1 is SGHRS, CDR2 YFSETQ. V shed 4 bases and J shed 3 bases, with 11 bases lying between them. The CDR3 is 13 residues long.

The chain joins TRBV12-3 or TRBV12-4 to TRBJ2-5, with D possibly called TRBD1 or TRBD2 (5 bases each). The CDR3 is 15 residues long. The ends were cut back, 3 bases at V and 5 bases at J, with 16 bases in the middle. Here the CDR3 reads CASSLGLPGVETQYF. CDR3 bases: TGTGCCAGCAGTTTGGGGCTCCCCGGGGTCGAGACCCAGTACTTC.

The CDR3 reads CASSLNRGFGSPLHF. The DNA for the CDR3 is TGTGCCAGCAGCTTAAATAGAGGGTTCGGTTCACCCCTCCACTTT. This chain connects TRBV11-2 to TRBJ1-6; D not certain. Trimming took 2 bases from V and 9 from J, leaving 14 bases between them. The CDR3 is 15 residues long. The germline gives CDR1 SGHAT, CDR2 FQNNGV.

The chain is built from TRBV7-9 and TRBJ1-1, with D possibly matching TRBD1 (5 bases). The CDR3 has 15 amino acids. CDR1 is SEHNR and CDR2 is FQNEAQ in the germline V gene (reference sequence). Trimming cost V 7 bases and J 4 bases, with 19 bases left between them. The CDR3 loop reads CASIRKGDGGTEAFF. DNA for the CDR3: TGTGCCAGCATCAGAAAGGGTGATGGGGGCACTGAAGCTTTCTTT. Variable domain in full (rest from reference TRBV7-9 and TRBJ1-1): DTGVSQNPRHKITKRGQNVTFRCDPISEHNRLYWYRQTLGQGPEFLTYFQNEAQLEKSRLLSDRFSAERPKGSFSTLEIQRTEQGDSAMYLCASIRKGDGGTEAFFGQGTRLTVV.

This clonotype was seen a handful of times. The genes are TRBV9 and TRBJ1-1; 8 positions match TRBD1. The CDR3 runs to 17 residues. J was trimmed by 0 bases and V by 1 base; bases with no gene match: 8. From germline, CDR1 is SGDLS and CDR2 YYNGEE. CDR3 sequence (DNA): TGTGCCAGCAGCGTATCTCCTGACAGGGGAGTGAACACTGAAGCTTTCTTT. This sequence encodes CASSVSPDRGVNTEAFF.

V is TRBV7-9 and J is TRBJ2-1; D is ambiguous. The CDR3 extends over 12 amino acids. Trimming shortened V by 5 bases and J by 10 bases, and 12 bases separated the two germline ends. Germline assignment: CDR1 SEHNR and CDR2 FQNEAQ (reference sequence). Written as DNA, the CDR3 is TGTGCCAGCAGCCGAAGTGTGGGGGAGCAGTTCTTC. It translates to CASSRSVGEQFF.

V usage is TRBV15 and J usage is TRBJ2-2; D not certain. CDR1 is LNHNV, CDR2 YYDKDF, per germline (reference sequence). The CDR3 sequence is 16 residues long. Trimming took off 0 bases at V and 5 bases at J, with 13 bases between the two ends. The CDR3 coding sequence is TGTGCCACCAGCAGAGATCGGACCAAAAGGACCGGGGAGCTGTTTTTT. Its translation is CATSRDRTKRTGELFF.

This clonotype was seen a few times. The J gene is TRBJ1-2, the V gene TRBV2, with 8 bases lining up with TRBD1. Looked up from germline, CDR1 is SNHLY and CDR2 is FYNNEI. CDR3 length: 13 amino acids. V was clipped by 7 bases and J by 6 bases; unmatched bases: 7. In DNA form, the CDR3 reads TGTGCCAGCAAAGCGGACAGGGTAAATGGCTACACCTTC. Its protein is CASKADRVNGYTF.

This chain uses TRBV19 with TRBJ2-1; D might be TRBD2 (6 bases). Trimming removed 7 bases from V and 12 bases from J, with 16 bases in between. This CDR3 has 12 residues. Germline values: CDR1 LNHDA, CDR2 SQIVND (reference sequence). CDR3 amino acids: CASNTPTGGQFF. The DNA of the CDR3 is TGTGCCAGTAATACCCCGACCGGGGGGCAGTTCTTC.

This clonotype was picked up a small number of times. The chain employs TRBV4-1 and TRBJ1-3; tentative D call: TRBD1 (5 bases). Per the germline V gene, CDR1 is MGHRA and CDR2 is YSYEKL. The CDR3 is 13 residues long. V lost 4 bases to trimming and J lost 6 bases, with 10 bases between them. The CDR3 is CASSLGTANTIYF. The CDR3, as DNA: TGCGCCAGCAGCCTAGGGACGGCAAACACCATATATTTT.

This clonotype has more than one count but fewer than ten. V and J are TRBV29-1 and TRBJ2-1; D ambiguous. This CDR3 has 12 residues. The V and J ends lost 3 bases and 6 bases respectively, with 9 bases between them. The V gene's germline CDR1 is SQVTM and CDR2 ANQGSEA. CDR3 sequence: CSVDKTINEQFF. In nucleotides, the CDR3 is TGCAGCGTTGACAAAACAATCAATGAGCAGTTCTTC.

Only a few counts were recorded for this clonotype. This chain links TRBV20-1 with TRBJ2-7; D remains ambiguous. V dropped 3 bases and J dropped 2 bases, with 11 bases sitting between them. There are 13 residues in the CDR3. Looked up from germline, CDR1 is DFQATT and CDR2 is SNEGSKA (reference sequence). Here the CDR3 DNA reads TGCAGTGCTAGGCCCTTCACAGCCTACGAGCAGTACTTC. It specifies CSARPFTAYEQYF.

This clonotype occurred a few times. V is TRBV20-1 and J is TRBJ2-7; D call uncertain. The length of the CDR3 is 13 residues. V lost 0 bases, J lost 0 bases, and 6 bases lay in between. Germline CDR1 and CDR2: DFQATT and SNEGSKA (reference sequence). The CDR3 reads CSARDQSSYEQYF. CDR3 sequence (DNA): TGCAGTGCTAGAGATCAAAGCTCCTACGAGCAGTACTTC.

This clonotype was seen more than once but under ten times. The chain uses TRBV15 and TRBJ2-3; 9 bases map to TRBD2. CDR3 length: 16 amino acids. CDR1 LNHNV and CDR2 YYDKDF come from the germline V gene (reference sequence). V was pared by 0 bases and J by 10 bases, with 11 bases of the junction left unmatched. CDR3 amino acids: CATSRDRRLAGTAQYF. The CDR3 DNA reads as TGTGCCACCAGCAGAGATCGGCGGCTAGCGGGGACCGCGCAGTATTTT. Looking up the rest from reference TRBV15 and TRBJ2-3 gives the full variable domain: DAMVIQNPRYQVTQFGKPVTLSCSQTLNHNVMYWYQQKSSQAPKLLFHYYDKDFNNEADTPDNFQSRRPNTSFCFLDIRSPGLGDTAMYLCATSRDRRLAGTAQYFGPGTRLTVL.

This clonotype was seen a handful of times. The CDR3 protein is CATSRQTGPGETQYF. In DNA form, the CDR3 reads TGTGCCACCAGCAGACAGACCGGGCCTGGAGAGACCCAGTACTTC. This sequence joins TRBV15 and TRBJ2-5; D remains unclear. Germline lookup yields CDR1 LNHNV and CDR2 YYDKDF (reference sequence). The CDR3 is 15 residues long. The V gene lost 2 bases and the J gene lost 4 bases, with 14 bases spanning the gap. Variable domain in full (rest from reference TRBV15 and TRBJ2-5): DAMVIQNPRYQVTQFGKPVTLSCSQTLNHNVMYWYQQKSSQAPKLLFHYYDKDFNNEADTPDNFQSRRPNTSFCFLDIRSPGLGDTAMYLCATSRQTGPGETQYFGPGTRLLVL.

This clonotype turned up a few times. The chain employs TRBV5-1 and TRBJ1-4, with D unresolved. V dropped 4 bases and J dropped 6 bases, with 10 bases sitting between them. The CDR3 is made up of 13 amino acids. Germline values: CDR1 SGHRS, CDR2 YFSETQ. CDR3 coding DNA: TGCGCCAGCAGCCCAGTAACGGATGAAAAACTGTTTTTT. Its translation is CASSPVTDEKLFF.

This clonotype showed up just a few times. The chain couples TRBV6-5 to TRBJ2-2, with 8 bases identical to TRBD2. The CDR3 is made up of 18 amino acids. V lost 6 bases to trimming and J lost 0 bases; unmatched junction nucleotides: 12. Germline-derived CDR1 and CDR2 are MNHEY and SVGAGI. The CDR3 DNA is TGTGCCAGCAGCCCCCCTCCCTCGACTAGCGCGAACACCGGGGAGCTGTTTTTT. This translates into CASSPPPSTSANTGELFF.

This clonotype was seen once. This CDR3 reads CASSLVTPKTDTQYF. CDR3 DNA sequence: TGTGCCAGCAGCTTGGTGACACCTAAGACAGATACGCAGTATTTT. This chain uses TRBV5-6 with TRBJ2-3; D not certain. The CDR3 is made up of 15 amino acids. In germline, CDR1 is SGHDT, CDR2 YYEEEE. V was cut by 0 bases and J by 3 bases, with 11 bases left in between. Using reference TRBV5-6 and TRBJ2-3 for the parts outside the CDR3, the full variable domain is DAGVTQSPTHLIKTRGQQVTLRCSPKSGHDTVSWYQQALGQGPQFIFQYYEEEERQRGNFPDRFSGHQFPNYSSELNVNALLLGDSALYLCASSLVTPKTDTQYFGPGTRLTVL.

The J gene is TRBJ2-7, the V gene TRBV6-1, with a weak D call TRBD2 (5 bases). The CDR3 totals 13 residues. Deletions cut 8 bases from V and 3 bases from J, with 14 bases between. Germline V lookup: CDR1 MNHNS, CDR2 SASEGT. CDR3 amino acids: CASALGVNYEQYF. CDR3 nucleotide sequence: TGTGCCAGCGCCCTGGGAGTAAACTACGAGCAGTACTTC.

V is TRBV4-1 and J is TRBJ2-3; TRBD2 aligns across 7 bases. CDR1 is MGHRA and CDR2 is YSYEKL in the germline V gene. The CDR3 sequence is 18 residues long. With 0 bases clipped from V and 1 base from J, the junction kept 10 bases outside the gene matches. CDR3 amino acids: CASSQERGASGRTDTQYF. The CDR3 bases are TGCGCCAGCAGCCAAGAGCGGGGAGCTAGCGGCCGCACAGATACGCAGTATTTT.

The CDR3 is CASSIGLRGEQFF. For the CDR3, the DNA is TGTGCCAGTAGTATAGGACTCCGAGGCGAGCAGTTCTTC. The V and J genes are TRBV19 and TRBJ2-1, with D uncertain. V dropped 1 base and J dropped 10 bases, with 11 bases sitting between them. Germline V gives CDR1 LNHDA, CDR2 SQIVND (reference sequence). The CDR3 spans 13 residues.

This rearrangement joins TRBV7-8 to TRBJ2-7, with 16 bases that match TRBD2. Trimming at V came to 3 bases and at J to 7 bases, leaving 3 bases not matched to a gene. The CDR3 extends over 15 amino acids. The germline gives CDR1 SGHVS, CDR2 FQNEAQ. The CDR3 here is CASSLGLAGGGEQYF. Written as DNA, the CDR3 is TGTGCCAGCAGCTTGGGACTAGCGGGAGGGGGAGAGCAGTACTTC.

This clonotype was found a few times. The rearrangement uses TRBV24-1 and TRBJ2-1; 10 nucleotides line up with TRBD2. This CDR3 is built from 16 residues. V shed 3 bases, J shed 3 bases, and the junction held 4 bases outside the gene matches. Germline CDR1 reads KGHDR; CDR2 reads SFDVKD. DNA for the CDR3: TGTGCCACCAGTGATCCCCGACTAGCGGGCTACAATGAGCAGTTCTTC. Translated, it gives CATSDPRLAGYNEQFF.